The 7 T cell receptor beta chains below come from one sample, sequenced in a study of beta chain features in type 1 diabetes. Investigators reverse transcribed all isolated RNA, so they sequenced expressed TCRB transcripts. Assay: immunoSEQ multiplex PCR; the TCRdb copy retains only in-frame clones and omits some. The data contain over 500,000 clones, about 14% of them singletons. Sequencing was performed on naive CD4+ T cells from blood. These receptors all come from a man aged 18-30 years in good health.

The genes are TRBV5-6 and TRBJ2-2; 7 bases match TRBD1. V lost 4 bases, J lost 6 bases, and 3 bases stayed unmatched. The CDR3 sequence is 13 residues long. Germline V lookup: CDR1 SGHDT, CDR2 YYEEEE. The CDR3 coding sequence is TGTGCCAGCAGCGTAACAGGGGCCGGGGAGCTGTTTTTT. Protein: CASSVTGAGELFF.

This clone came up a few times. This chain connects TRBV21-1 to TRBJ1-2; the tabulated D call, TRBD1, remains unverified against the DNA. TRBV21-1 corresponds to a pseudogene. There are 13 residues in the CDR3. CDR3 bases: TGTGCCAGCAGGGCACAGGGGGCGCATGGCTACACCTTC. The encoded protein is CASRAQGAHGYTF.

The chain carries TRBV7-2 and TRBJ2-5; TRBD2 matches at 12 bases. With V trimmed by 4 bases and J by 1 base, 1 base remained unmatched. This CDR3 is built from 15 residues. Per the germline V gene, CDR1 is SGHTA and CDR2 is FQGNSA. The CDR3 nucleotides are TGTGCCAGCAGCTCTAGCGGGAGGGCCCAAGAGACCCAGTACTTC. Protein product: CASSSSGRAQETQYF. The full variable domain, in which reference TRBV7-2 and TRBJ2-5 provide the parts outside the CDR3, is GAGVSQSPSNKVTEKGKDVELRCDPISGHTALYWYRQSLGQGLEFLIYFQGNSAPDKSGLPSDRFSAERTGGSVSTLTIQRTQQEDSAVYLCASSSSGRAQETQYFGPGTRLLVL.

The V gene is TRBV15, the J gene TRBJ2-2; 10 bases align to TRBD1. The germline CDR1 and CDR2 sequences are LNHNV and YYDKDF (reference sequence). The CDR3 is 17 amino acids. J was trimmed by 3 bases and V by 3 bases; bases with no gene match: 7. CDR3 coding DNA: TGTGCCACCAGCAGGGGTTTCGGGACAGGGGACACCGGGGAGCTGTTTTTT. Protein: CATSRGFGTGDTGELFF.

The rearrangement joins TRBV19 to TRBJ2-7, with 9 bases fitting TRBD1. V dropped 5 bases and J dropped 1; count of bases not matched to a gene: 6. CDR1 and CDR2 (germline): LNHDA, SQIVND (reference sequence). This CDR3 spans 15 amino acids. The CDR3 reads CASSQTGGASYEQYF. The CDR3 DNA sequence: TGTGCCAGTAGTCAAACAGGGGGCGCTTCCTACGAGCAGTACTTC.

This clone showed up just a few times. V usage is TRBV7-3 and J usage is TRBJ1-3; 9 bases are a match to TRBD1. Trimming cost V 5 bases and J 0 bases; bases outside gene matches: 11. The CDR3 has 18 amino acids. Per germline, CDR1 SGHTA and CDR2 FQGTGA. CDR3 nucleotide sequence: TGTGCCAGCAGCCCCATGGACAGGGGCATTGGCTCTGGAAACACCATATATTTT. It translates to CASSPMDRGIGSGNTIYF.

This clone has more than one count but fewer than ten. The chain carries TRBV12-5 and TRBJ2-6; unclear D gene. Trimming removed 5 bases at V and 2 bases at J, with 1 base between. This CDR3 contains 12 residues. Looked up from germline, CDR1 is LGHNT and CDR2 is FRNRAP. CDR3 sequence: CASGPGANVLTF. In DNA, the CDR3 is TGTGCTAGTGGTCCTGGGGCCAACGTCCTGACTTTC.